What follows describes a single TCR beta chain. The TCRbeta library was prepared with unique molecular identifiers. From the PCR reads, TCRdb called clonotypes with MiXCR, one entry per CDR3 protein. The sample records hundreds of thousands of distinct CDR3 sequences, about 10% being singletons. Germline V lookup: CDR1 MNHEY, CDR2 SVGAGI. J was trimmed by 0 bases and V by 0 bases; bases with no gene match: 5. The CDR3 consists of 18 residues. These data are taken from a study of T-cell reconstitution after alpha-beta-depleted transplantation in children. The sequenced sample was PBMCs from the stem cell graft donor, obtained from the stem cell graft. The chain employs TRBV6-5 and TRBJ2-6; 7 bases are a match to TRBD1. The clonotype originates from a human donor who donated a stem cell graft to a child with acute myeloid leukemia. The CDR3 region is CASSYSATGISGANVLTF. CDR3 nucleotide sequence: TGTGCCAGCAGTTACTCAGCGACAGGGATCTCTGGGGCCAACGTCCTGACTTTC.